The next 5 T cell receptor beta chains were all read from a single sample in a study of shared clonotypes between healthy human individuals. The repertoire was sequenced with immunoSEQ multiplex PCR; TCRdb's copy has only in-frame clones and lacks some. The table lists around 440,000 clones, over 60% of them singletons, with 12% in the top ten. Sequencing used PBMCs. The source is a woman in her 40s in good health. Some clones in this sample may be carry-over from other donors' samples.

Details on this clone: This likely reflects a read error, since a far larger clone is one base away. Other DNA sequences in this sample translate to the same CDR3. The chain combines TRBV4-1 with TRBJ2-7; D gene unclear. In germline, CDR1 is MGHRA, CDR2 YSYEKL. CDR3 length: 13 residues. CDR3 coding DNA: TGCGCCAGCAGCCAACTAGTGGGGTACGAGCAGTATTTC. This gives the protein CASSQLVGYEQYF.

The rearrangement joins TRBV7-2 to TRBJ2-2; tentative D call: TRBD1 (6 bases). This CDR3 has 16 residues. The germline V gene encodes CDR1 SGHTA and CDR2 FQGNSA. V was cut by 5 bases and J by 6 bases, with 19 bases left in between. The CDR3 sequence: CASSRGAYKGAGELFF. The CDR3 DNA sequence: TGTGCCAGCAGCCGGGGAGCGTATAAGGGGGCCGGGGAGCTGTTTTTT.

The chain combines TRBV7-2 with TRBJ1-1, with 8 bases identical to TRBD1. The CDR3 runs 15 residues. From germline, CDR1 is SGHTA and CDR2 FQGNSA. The J segment lost 1 base and the V segment lost 5 bases, leaving 6 bases of the junction unmatched. The DNA for the CDR3 is TGTGCCAGCAGCCCGTTCAGGGGGCGGAACACTGAAGCTTTCTTT. Its protein is CASSPFRGRNTEAFF.

This clone was observed a handful of times. The chain carries TRBV5-1 and TRBJ1-1, with D perhaps matching TRBD1 (6 bases). Trimming stripped 5 bases from V and 0 bases from J, with 11 bases between. The CDR3 covers 14 residues. Germline lookup yields CDR1 SGHRS and CDR2 YFSETQ. The CDR3: CASRQGAMNTEAFF. The CDR3 DNA is TGCGCCAGCAGACAGGGAGCCATGAACACTGAAGCTTTCTTT.

V usage is TRBV15 and J usage is TRBJ2-3, with D possibly matching TRBD2 (6 bases). This CDR3 comprises 17 residues. Trimming removed 0 bases at V and 0 bases at J, with 13 bases between. Germline-derived CDR1 and CDR2 are LNHNV and YYDKDF (reference sequence). The CDR3 sequence is CATSRDYSSASTDTQYF. The CDR3 DNA follows: TGTGCCACCAGCAGAGATTACTCTAGCGCAAGCACAGATACGCAGTATTTT.